The TCR beta chain described here comes from a study of T cell responses to AZD1222 COVID-19 vaccine (dated by TCRdb to the early 2020s). The study in broad terms: AZD1222 recipients with second doses at about 4 weeks or about 12 weeks were pooled, because spike-specific TCR depth and breadth did not differ between schedules. TCR sequencing was performed for over 230 trial participants, of whom about 200 were given two doses of AZD1222 and around 25 were given two doses of MenACWY control vaccine. Trial participants were enrolled by age into subgroups of 18-55, 56-69 and 70-plus years, and about 150, 27 and 61 TCR-sequenced participants, respectively, were included in these subgroups. The investigation overall reported the following: Participants were mostly white British, with more females than males. The authors suggested clonal diversity may have been underestimated. Vaccine-associated CD4 TCRs spanned the whole spike protein, with dominant responses in regions 160-218 and 743-854. Conclusions about previously exposed vaccinees are limited, since just six or seven AZD1222 recipients were seropositive for SARS-CoV-2 at baseline. In the small 56-69-year group, the increase in depth fell short of significance, most likely because of low power. After two AZD1222 doses, both the breadth and the depth of spike-specific TCRs were significantly higher than at day 0 and than in MenACWY recipients. Nearly half of unique spike-specific TCRs reportedly recognized epitopes outside regions mutated in the B.1.351 and B.1.1.7 variants. Because no day 14 peak-response samples were available, the repertoires could be characterized only after the peak T cell response.

Worth noting for this clone: What antigen it recognizes has not been identified. Per-base quality was not reported, and no clone a single base away is much larger than it.

V lost 3 bases and J lost 5 bases, and the count of bases not matched to a germline gene is 12. Spanning cysteine to phenylalanine, the CDR3 consists of 16 amino acids. The DNA shown is the 48-base CDR3, in frame from base 1. CDR1 and CDR2, looked up from the germline V gene (reference sequence), are LNHNV and YYDKDF. The time point label on this specimen signifies: baseline before first vaccination. Samples from vaccinated people were obtained from the UK trials COV001 and COV002, which included a single-blind randomized controlled phase 2/3 trial of AZD1222 (ChAdOx1 nCoV-19) in healthy adults. Trial participant PBMC samples were collected at day 0 and day 28 after the second dose for TCRbeta chain sequencing. The CDR3 regions of human TCRbeta chains were analyzed by immunosequencing. On the authors' methods: Repertoire TCRs were matched against a reference library of SARS-CoV-2-specific TCRs generated with the MIRA antigen-specificity platform. Breadth meant the fraction of unique TCRs that were SARS-CoV-2-associated, whereas depth meant the fraction of total T cells that were SARS-CoV-2-associated. Using the MIRA data, every spike-specific TCR was mapped to the spike region that the TCR reacted to and assigned to either a CD4 or a CD8 class. Log10-transformed breadth and depth values were compared by one-way ANOVA with Sidak's multiple comparisons tests. In TCRdb, the immuneACCESS table is reduced to in-frame sequences with V and J assigned. These tables do not hold every clone; where another copy was compared, an unresolved V gene accounts for under half, and the others remain unexplained. V, J and clone size reflect that table, while D and trimming were determined from the DNA. This sample has around 130,000 clones in its table, and 93% of those were observed once. The top ten constitute 5.4% of the sample.

Material: peripheral blood, obtained on day 0 of AZD1222 vaccination. The sequence links TRBV15 to TRBJ2-5; 7 central bases correspond to TRBD2. This TCR came from an adult in good health. The DNA is as follows: TGTGCCACCAGCAGGGGGGGGAGACGGACTGGGGAGACCCAGTACTTC. This yields the protein CATSRGGRRTGETQYF.